Listed here are 3 T cell receptor beta chains from one sample, sequenced in a study of T cell changes during pregnancy in multiple sclerosis. Libraries were prepared by immunoSEQ multiplex PCR; TCRdb keeps only in-frame clonotypes and omits some of them. The sample consists of 60,000 to 95,000 clones, around nine tenths of them appearing once. The source material was CD4+ T cells from peripheral blood mononuclear cells, sampled before pregnancy. Receptor source: a female donor with multiple sclerosis, enrolled in a pregnancy study.

This clone was counted a few times. V usage is TRBV15 and J usage is TRBJ2-7, with D tentatively TRBD2 (6 bases). Germline V gives CDR1 LNHNV, CDR2 YYDKDF (reference sequence). V was trimmed by 5 bases and J by 6 bases, leaving 17 bases between them. The CDR3 covers 14 residues. CDR3 region: CATSQGGGWVEQYF. CDR3 in DNA: TGTGCCACCAGCCAGGGCGGAGGGTGGGTCGAGCAGTACTTC.

In its sample, this clone was seen once. The CDR3 here is CASSLERNQPQHF. The CDR3 DNA sequence: TGTGCCAGCAGCTTAGAGAGGAATCAGCCCCAGCATTTT. The J gene is TRBJ1-5, the V gene TRBV7-2; unclear D gene. The CDR3 has 13 residues. Germline assignment: CDR1 SGHTA and CDR2 FQGNSA. Trimming stripped 1 base from V and 4 bases from J, with 5 bases between.

The chain recombines TRBV28 with TRBJ1-1; 8 nucleotides agree with TRBD1. The length of the CDR3 is 14 residues. After removal of 6 bases from V and 5 bases from J, the junction contained 8 bases not matched to a gene. CDR1 MDHEN and CDR2 SYDVKM come from the germline V gene. CDR3 loop: CASSNRQGRTEAFF. As DNA, the CDR3 is TGTGCCAGCAGCAACCGACAGGGGCGGACTGAAGCTTTCTTT.